These 25 T cell receptor beta chains were sequenced from one sample in a study of blood T cell repertoires in COVID-19. The protocol was immunoSEQ multiplex PCR, while the TCRdb copy is restricted to in-frame clones and leaves out a portion. The data hold approximately 200,000 clones, with roughly nine tenths observed a single time. Sequencing was done on a sample of peripheral blood. The receptors were sampled from a woman in her forties or fifties with acute or convalescent COVID-19.

This clone was seen a single time. The V call is TRBV27, the J call TRBJ1-5; D is possibly TRBD1 (6 bases). In germline, CDR1 is MNHEY, CDR2 SMNVEV (reference sequence). The CDR3 spans 15 residues. The V gene lost 4 bases and the J gene lost 3 bases, with 13 bases spanning the gap. CDR3 coding DNA: TGTGCCAGCAGTTCTGAGGACAGAATCAATCAGCCCCAGCATTTT. Protein: CASSSEDRINQPQHF.

The rearrangement joins TRBV7-3 to TRBJ2-3; D might be TRBD2 (6 bases). V was pared by 8 bases and J by 5 bases, with 23 bases between. From germline, CDR1 is SGHTA and CDR2 FQGTGA. This CDR3 contains 16 residues. CDR3 sequence reads: CASSFLARGRGDTQYF. Here the CDR3 DNA reads TGTGCCAGCTCTTTTCTAGCGAGGGGCCGAGGAGATACGCAGTATTTT.

This sequence joins TRBV7-2 and TRBJ1-1; 10 nucleotides agree with TRBD1. The V gene's germline CDR1 is SGHTA and CDR2 FQGNSA. The CDR3 is 15 residues long. After removal of 0 bases from V and 5 bases from J, the junction contained 3 bases not matched to a gene. Written as DNA, the CDR3 is TGTGCCAGCAGCTTAGCCGGGACAGGGGTTACTGAAGCTTTCTTT. Its translation: CASSLAGTGVTEAFF.

The chain links TRBV2 to TRBJ2-5; 12 bases are a match to TRBD2. Germline values: CDR1 SNHLY, CDR2 FYNNEI. The CDR3 is made up of 16 amino acids. Germline trimming cut 4 bases from V and 5 bases from J; bases unmatched to any gene: 8. The CDR3 here is CASSVPGLAGQETQYF. Written as DNA, the CDR3 is TGTGCCAGCAGTGTTCCGGGACTAGCGGGTCAGGAGACCCAGTACTTC.

This clone has only one observation. The chain employs TRBV29-1 and TRBJ2-5, with D perhaps matching TRBD2 (5 bases). The CDR3 totals 12 residues. Germline V gene sequence: CDR1 SQVTM, CDR2 ANQGSEA. V shed 5 bases and J shed 4 bases, with 11 bases lying between them. DNA for the CDR3: TGCAGCGTTAATTCCGAGGGAGAGACCCAGTACTTC. Translating it yields CSVNSEGETQYF.

V is TRBV6-5 and J is TRBJ1-1; D possibly corresponds to TRBD1 (6 bases). Germline V lookup: CDR1 MNHEY, CDR2 SVGAGI. This CDR3 has 15 residues. Trimming shortened V by 7 bases and J by 1 base, and 16 bases separated the two germline ends. CDR3: CASKGRSGQNTEAFF. The CDR3 DNA is TGTGCCAGCAAAGGGCGGTCGGGACAGAACACTGAAGCTTTCTTT.

The J gene is TRBJ2-7, the V gene TRBV2; D ambiguous. Trimming stripped 6 bases from V and 1 base from J, with 10 bases between. Germline-derived CDR1 and CDR2 are SNHLY and FYNNEI. The CDR3 is 13 amino acids. In DNA form, the CDR3 reads TGTGCCAGCAGCCAAGAGGTATCCTACGAGCAGTACTTC. Protein: CASSQEVSYEQYF.

The chain couples TRBV10-3 to TRBJ1-1; no clear D. Germline V CDR1 and CDR2: ENHRY, SYGVKD. The length of the CDR3 is 13 residues. Trimming removed 8 bases from V and 2 bases from J, with 12 bases in between. In DNA, the CDR3 is TGTGCCATCGCTGAGGCGGTAAACACTGAAGCTTTCTTT. Protein product: CAIAEAVNTEAFF.

The chain recombines TRBV30 with TRBJ1-1; TRBD1 might be the D (5 bases). Germline V gene lookup returns CDR1 GTSNPN and CDR2 SVGIG (reference sequence). Trimming took off 4 bases at V and 5 bases at J, with 20 bases between the two ends. There are 15 residues in the CDR3. The CDR3 reads CAWTPGRGRGTEAFF. The CDR3 DNA reads TGTGCCTGGACTCCGGGACGGGGGAGAGGGACTGAAGCTTTCTTT.

A few counts support this clone. The chain carries TRBV7-3 and TRBJ1-2; unclear D gene. This CDR3 has 15 residues. Trimming cost V 5 bases and J 2 bases, with 15 bases left between them. Germline V CDR1 and CDR2: SGHTA, FQGTGA. The CDR3 coding sequence is TGTGCCAGCAGCCTATCAGGAGGGTACAACTATGGCTACACCTTC. Encoded protein: CASSLSGGYNYGYTF.

The chain links TRBV7-2 to TRBJ1-5, with D maybe TRBD1 (6 bases). The germline gives CDR1 SGHTA, CDR2 FQGNSA. This CDR3 spans 15 amino acids. V lost 4 bases and J 4 bases, leaving 14 bases between the germline ends. The CDR3 bases are TGTGCCAGCAGCTCTACCGCCGGGACAAATCAGCCCCAGCATTTT. Translating it yields CASSSTAGTNQPQHF.

The rearrangement joins TRBV2 to TRBJ2-7; TRBD2 is a possible D gene (5 bases). This CDR3 contains 14 residues. CDR1 is SNHLY, CDR2 FYNNEI, per germline. The V end lost 8 bases, the J end lost 2 bases, and 16 bases lay between the germline ends. This chain's CDR3 is CASWGEGSTYEQYF. DNA for the CDR3: TGTGCCAGCTGGGGTGAGGGTTCCACCTACGAGCAGTACTTC.

The genes are TRBV6-2 or TRBV6-3 and TRBJ1-1; D is ambiguous. V was trimmed by 5 bases and J by 0 bases, leaving 10 bases between them. CDR3 length equals 14 residues. Germline loops: CDR1 MNHEY, CDR2 SVGEGT. CDR3 bases: TGTGCCAGCAGTCAAGCTCCAATGAACACTGAAGCTTTCTTT. Its protein is CASSQAPMNTEAFF.

V and J are TRBV5-1 and TRBJ1-4, with 8 bases identical to TRBD1. CDR1 SGHRS and CDR2 YFSETQ come from the germline V gene. The V gene end was trimmed by 0 bases and the J gene end by 0 bases; junction bases not matched to a gene: 10. The CDR3 extends over 19 amino acids. CDR3: CASSLGRQGRLPTNEKLFF. The DNA of the CDR3 is TGCGCCAGCAGCTTGGGAAGACAGGGGAGGCTACCAACTAATGAAAAACTGTTTTTT. Combining the CDR3 with reference TRBV5-1 and TRBJ1-4 gives the whole variable domain KAGVTQTPRYLIKTRGQQVTLSCSPISGHRSVSWYQQTPGQGLQFLFEYFSETQRNKGNFPGRFSGRQFSNSRSEMNVSTLELGDSALYLCASSLGRQGRLPTNEKLFFGSGTQLSVL.

This chain uses TRBV18 with TRBJ1-1; no firm D call. The germline gives CDR1 KGHSH, CDR2 LQKENI. V was shortened by 6 bases and J by 3 bases, with 20 bases between the two germline ends. The CDR3 contains 16 residues. The CDR3 reads CASSPVQQSPDTEAFF. For the CDR3, the DNA is TGTGCCAGCTCGCCCGTTCAACAGTCCCCTGACACTGAAGCTTTCTTT.

The V gene is TRBV6-5, the J gene TRBJ1-2, with 8 bases that match TRBD1. The trim removed 6 bases at V and 2 bases at J, leaving 5 bases unmatched. CDR3 length: 14 residues. Germline CDR1 reads MNHEY; CDR2 reads SVGAGI. The CDR3, as DNA: TGTGCCAGCAGGAGAGGACAGGGCAACTATGGCTACACCTTC. It encodes CASRRGQGNYGYTF.

This chain links TRBV9 with TRBJ1-2; TRBD1 matches 8 bases. This CDR3 has 15 amino acids. In germline, CDR1 is SGDLS, CDR2 YYNGEE. Trimming took 4 bases from V and 5 from J; bases not matched to a gene: 10. Written as DNA, the CDR3 is TGTGCCAGCAGCCCCGGACAGGGAGGGGGTTATGGCTACACCTTC. This encodes CASSPGQGGGYGYTF.

V gene TRBV6-5 combines with J gene TRBJ1-2; perhaps TRBD1 as D (6 bases). The length of the CDR3 is 15 residues. V lost 7 bases and J 7 bases, leaving 22 bases between the germline ends. Germline V lookup: CDR1 MNHEY, CDR2 SVGAGI. In nucleotides, the CDR3 is TGTGCCAGCACCCCCCGTACAGGGAGCCCTGGTGGCTACACCTTC. The encoded protein is CASTPRTGSPGGYTF.

The rearrangement links TRBV12-3 or TRBV12-4 to TRBJ2-1, with unresolved D. The CDR3 length is 13 residues. V gave up 6 bases and J gave up 4 bases, with 10 bases separating them. The CDR3 DNA is TGTGCCAGCAGAGTACGGGTGTACAATGAGCAGTTCTTC. The encoded protein is CASRVRVYNEQFF.

This chain uses TRBV9 with TRBJ1-2; TRBD1 aligns across 7 bases. CDR1 is SGDLS, CDR2 YYNGEE, per germline. The trim removed 0 bases at V and 8 bases at J, leaving 16 bases unmatched. CDR3 length: 17 amino acids. In DNA, the CDR3 is TGTGCCAGCAGCGTAGGGACTGCCGGGACAGCGCTCCCAGGCTACACCTTC. It encodes CASSVGTAGTALPGYTF.

The rearrangement links TRBV25-1 to TRBJ2-7, with 8 bases that match TRBD2. V was clipped by 1 base and J by 2 bases; unmatched bases: 4. The germline V gene has CDR1 MGHDK and CDR2 SYGVNS. CDR3 size: 15 residues. CDR3 region: CASSESTSGAYEQYF. The CDR3 bases are TGTGCCAGCAGTGAATCCACTAGCGGAGCCTACGAGCAGTACTTC.

The chain combines TRBV30 with TRBJ2-1, with 8 bases fitting TRBD2. J was trimmed by 7 bases and V by 8 bases; bases with no gene match: 19. The CDR3 length is 16 residues. Germline CDR1 is GTSNPN and CDR2 is SVGIG (reference sequence). As DNA, the CDR3 is TGTGCCAGCAACCCCGAGGGACTAGAGGGTCGGAATGAGCAGTTCTTC. Its translation is CASNPEGLEGRNEQFF. The full variable domain, its missing parts supplied by reference TRBV30 and TRBJ2-1, is SQTIHQWPATLVQPVGSPLSLECTVEGTSNPNLYWYRQAAGRGLQLLFYSVGIGQISSEVPQNLSASRPQDRQFILSSKKLLLSDSGFYLCASNPEGLEGRNEQFFGPGTRLTVL.

The gene calls are TRBV27 and TRBJ2-1; 8 positions match TRBD1. There are 14 residues in the CDR3. CDR1 is MNHEY and CDR2 is SMNVEV in the germline V gene (reference sequence). Unmatched junction bases numbered 7, after V lost 5 bases and J lost 7 bases. The CDR3 sequence: CASSLYRGTNEQFF. The CDR3 DNA reads TGTGCCAGCAGTCTCTACAGGGGGACAAATGAGCAGTTCTTC.

This clone has only one observation. The chain recombines TRBV23-1 with TRBJ2-4; the D is unclear. TRBV23-1 is an ORF; its function is uncertain. The CDR3 has 17 residues. V lost 3 bases to trimming and J lost 0 bases, with 15 bases between them. CDR3 region: CASSQMGPSAAKNIQYF. The DNA of the CDR3 is TGCGCCAGCAGTCAGATGGGCCCCTCCGCAGCCAAAAACATTCAGTACTTC.

CDR3: CASSLTGSSYNEQFF. The CDR3, as DNA: TGTGCCAGCAGCCTGACAGGGAGCTCCTACAATGAGCAGTTCTTC. The chain links TRBV7-3 to TRBJ2-1; 7 bases align to TRBD1. From germline, CDR1 is SGHTA and CDR2 FQGTGA. Trimming cost V 5 bases and J 0 bases; bases outside gene matches: 4. CDR3 length equals 15 residues.